This paragraph reports one T cell receptor beta chain. Antigen: not known. The sample originates from a study of shared clonotypes between healthy human individuals. Sequencing used immunoSEQ multiplex PCR; TCRdb keeps in-frame clones, though not all of them. The sample records hundreds of thousands of clones, more than 70% being singletons. Study-level points and caveats: Roughly 4.6% of naive CD4 clonotypes were common to four donors. Among donors, sharing of clonotypes was expected to be affected by sequencing depth.

CDR1 MDHEN and CDR2 SYDVKM come from the germline V gene. Trimming removed 5 bases from V and 4 bases from J; junction bases left unmatched: 4. The CDR3 covers 14 residues. This receptor was identified in a woman in her twenties or thirties in good health. The chain has TRBV28 and TRBJ1-2, with 10 bases identical to TRBD1. Material for sequencing was memory CD4+ T cells sorted from blood. The sample's subset: CD45RA-negative fraction. The CDR3 DNA sequence: TGTGCCAGCAGTAGCCGGGACAGGGGCTATGGCTACACCTTC. As protein: CASSSRDRGYGYTF.